These 32 T cell receptor beta chains originate from one sample sequenced in a study of beta chain features in type 1 diabetes. The authors reverse transcribed all of the isolated RNA, so sequencing captured expressed TCRB transcripts. The assay was immunoSEQ multiplex PCR, and TCRdb's table has in-frame clones only and misses some. The data show around 300,000 clones, with 14% seen just once and roughly 6.7% held by the top ten. Sequences were obtained from central memory CD4+ T cells from blood. All receptors come from a man younger than 40 in good health.

The chain has TRBV5-1 and TRBJ2-3, with D hard to call. CDR3 length equals 13 residues. From germline, CDR1 is SGHRS and CDR2 YFSETQ. V lost 6 bases to trimming and J lost 2 bases, with 10 bases between them. This chain's CDR3 is CASKKRDTDTQYF. CDR3 bases: TGCGCCAGCAAAAAGCGTGACACAGATACGCAGTATTTT.

CDR3 nucleotide sequence: TGTGCCAGCAGCTTGAGGGTTTCGGGAACTGAGCAGTTCTTC. This codes for CASSLRVSGTEQFF. The rearrangement uses TRBV11-3 and TRBJ2-1, with D possibly TRBD2 on 5 matching bases. CDR3 size: 14 residues. The germline V gene has CDR1 SGHNT and CDR2 YENEEA. The V end was cut by 3 bases, the J end by 9 bases, with 15 bases between.

The sample holds a few counts of this clone. The rearrangement joins TRBV4-2 to TRBJ2-3; 8 bases are shared with TRBD1. V dropped 0 bases and J dropped 6; count of bases not matched to a gene: 11. The CDR3 is made up of 17 amino acids. CDR1 and CDR2 from the germline V gene are LGHNA and YNFKEQ. The CDR3, as DNA: TGTGCCAGCAGCCAAGATCCTAGCGACAGGGGTGGCGATACGCAGTATTTT. Protein product: CASSQDPSDRGGDTQYF.

The chain has TRBV25-1 and TRBJ2-7; D is unclear. This CDR3 region has 11 residues. V lost 1 base and J lost 6, with 4 bases in between. The germline V gene has CDR1 MGHDK and CDR2 SYGVNS. CDR3 protein: CASSESLEQYF. DNA of the CDR3: TGTGCCAGCAGTGAATCCCTCGAGCAGTACTTC.

This clone is labeled as medium-sized (0.01 to 0.1%). The chain is built from TRBV7-9 and TRBJ2-5; tentative D call: TRBD2 (6 bases). The CDR3 has 13 residues. Germline V gene sequence: CDR1 SEHNR, CDR2 FQNEAQ (reference sequence). Trimming left V 5 bases short and J 9 bases short, with 16 bases between. In DNA, the CDR3 is TGTGCCAGCAGCGGTGAGGGGACTCGGTCCCAGTACTTC. It is translated as CASSGEGTRSQYF.

The V and J genes are TRBV28 and TRBJ2-5; D gene uncertain. Trimming stripped 1 base from V and 1 base from J, with 10 bases between. Germline CDR1 MDHEN, CDR2 SYDVKM. The CDR3 contains 15 residues. The CDR3: CASSLFVQSQETQYF. The DNA of the CDR3 is TGTGCCAGCAGTTTATTCGTCCAGAGCCAAGAGACCCAGTACTTC.

In this sample, this clone turned up many times. The chain uses TRBV7-2 and TRBJ1-5; a possible D gene is TRBD1 (6 bases). V was pared by 5 bases and J by 10 bases, with 15 bases between. This CDR3 contains 13 residues. CDR1 is SGHTA, CDR2 FQGNSA, per germline. The CDR3 coding sequence is TGTGCCAGCAGCCCTAGCGGGGGGACACCCCAGCATTTT. Amino acids: CASSPSGGTPQHF.

This clone came up once. The chain employs TRBV9 and TRBJ2-3, with 11 nucleotides matching TRBD2. The trim removed 4 bases at V and 1 base at J, leaving 14 bases unmatched. Germline V gives CDR1 SGDLS, CDR2 YYNGEE. The CDR3 is made up of 19 amino acids. In DNA, the CDR3 is TGTGCCAGCAGCACACCTAGCGGGAGGACATTAAGCGGCACAGATACGCAGTATTTT. It is translated as CASSTPSGRTLSGTDTQYF.

This clone was seen more than once but under ten times. This sequence joins TRBV9 and TRBJ2-2; no firm D call. The germline V gene encodes CDR1 SGDLS and CDR2 YYNGEE. The CDR3 spans 15 residues. With 3 bases removed from V and 7 bases from J, the gap between germline ends came to 16 bases. CDR3 in amino acids: CASSASGVGNGELFF. In nucleotides, the CDR3 is TGTGCCAGCAGCGCTTCAGGAGTGGGAAACGGGGAGCTGTTTTTT.

The chain couples TRBV29-1 to TRBJ1-2; D call uncertain. CDR1 and CDR2 (germline): SQVTM, ANQGSEA. V was trimmed by 3 bases and J by 1 base, leaving 9 bases between them. The CDR3 runs to 13 residues. CDR3 amino acids: CSVDTASNYGYTF. CDR3 DNA: TGCAGCGTTGATACCGCCAGTAACTATGGCTACACCTTC. Together with reference TRBV29-1 and TRBJ1-2, the CDR3 gives the full variable domain: SAVISQKPSRDICQRGTSLTIQCQVDSQVTMMFWYRQQPGQSLTLIATANQGSEATYESGFVIDKFPISRPNLTFSTLTVSNMSPEDSSIYLCSVDTASNYGYTFGSGTRLTVV.

CDR3 residues: CASSVLSGGFGDTQYF. DNA for the CDR3: TGTGCCAGCAGCGTTCTTAGCGGCGGGTTCGGAGATACGCAGTATTTT. This rearrangement joins TRBV9 to TRBJ2-3; D might be TRBD2 (6 bases). Trimming took off 2 bases at V and 5 bases at J, with 18 bases between the two ends. The CDR3 is 16 residues long. Germline-derived CDR1 and CDR2 are SGDLS and YYNGEE.

The V call is TRBV7-2, the J call TRBJ2-3; D might be TRBD1 or TRBD2, each matching 5 bases. The CDR3 extends over 19 amino acids. Germline V CDR1 and CDR2: SGHTA, FQGNSA. The germline V and J ends were trimmed by 2 bases and 0 bases, with 21 bases remaining between them. CDR3 sequence reads: CASSLRGGGSYPSTDTQYF. CDR3 sequence (DNA): TGTGCCAGCAGCTTAAGGGGTGGGGGTTCCTACCCTAGCACAGATACGCAGTATTTT.

This sequence joins TRBV9 and TRBJ1-6; tentative D call: TRBD1 (5 bases). Germline V CDR1 and CDR2: SGDLS, YYNGEE. V was pared by 0 bases and J by 7 bases, with 8 bases between. The CDR3 has 14 residues. In nucleotides, the CDR3 is TGTGCCAGCAGCGTAGAGGGGCGAAATTCACCCCTCCACTTT. Its protein is CASSVEGRNSPLHF.

This clone occurred a few times. The CDR3 protein is CAIDRGLTGELFF. CDR3 DNA: TGTGCCATCGACAGGGGGCTTACCGGGGAGCTGTTTTTT. The chain links TRBV6-6 to TRBJ2-2, with 10 bases that match TRBD1. The CDR3 totals 13 residues. Trimming removed 10 bases from V and 5 bases from J; junction bases left unmatched: 4. Germline V gene lookup returns CDR1 MNHNY and CDR2 SVGAGI (reference sequence).

This clone was recorded once. At one end, the junction sequence differs from germline, possibly due to a read error. The sample holds other DNA sequences that translate to the same CDR3. This rearrangement joins TRBV7-9 to TRBJ1-2, with TRBD1 as a possible D gene (5 bases). The CDR3 totals 12 residues. Germline V lookup: CDR1 SEHNR, CDR2 FQNEAQ (reference sequence). The CDR3 DNA reads as TGTGCGAGCAGCTTAGTGGGGGATGGCTACACCTTC. The encoded protein is CASSLVGDGYTF. The full variable domain, in which reference TRBV7-9 and TRBJ1-2 provide the parts outside the CDR3, is DTGVSQNPRHKITKRGQNVTFRCDPISEHNRLYWYRQTLGQGPEFLTYFQNEAQLEKSRLLSDRFSAERPKGSFSTLEIQRTEQGDSAMYLCASSLVGDGYTFGSGTRLTVV.

This clone was detected a few times. This chain links TRBV7-2 with TRBJ2-4, with 7 nucleotides matching TRBD1. CDR1 is SGHTA and CDR2 is FQGNSA in the germline V gene. The CDR3 sequence is 15 residues long. V lost 2 bases to trimming and J lost 4 bases; unmatched junction nucleotides: 5. The CDR3 reads CASSLPSGQKNIQYF. The DNA for the CDR3 is TGTGCCAGCAGCTTACCGTCGGGACAGAAAAACATTCAGTACTTC.

The gene calls are TRBV9 and TRBJ2-2; D tentatively fits TRBD1 or TRBD2 (5 bases each). Trimming removed 3 bases at V and 5 bases at J, with 5 bases between. The germline V gene encodes CDR1 SGDLS and CDR2 YYNGEE. This CDR3 spans 12 amino acids. The CDR3 region is CASSGGTGELFF. The DNA of the CDR3 is TGTGCCAGCAGCGGGGGGACCGGGGAGCTGTTTTTT.

CDR3 amino acids: CASRHFPPDTQYF. DNA for the CDR3: TGTGCCAGTCGGCATTTCCCCCCAGATACGCAGTATTTT. The chain uses TRBV19 and TRBJ2-3, with D hard to call. The CDR3 extends over 13 amino acids. V lost 8 bases, J lost 4 bases, and 13 bases lay in between. Germline V gene sequence: CDR1 LNHDA, CDR2 SQIVND (reference sequence). Together with reference TRBV19 and TRBJ2-3, the CDR3 gives the full variable domain: DGGITQSPKYLFRKEGQNVTLSCEQNLNHDAMYWYRQDPGQGLRLIYYSQIVNDFQKGDIAEGYSVSREKKESFPLTVTSAQKNPTAFYLCASRHFPPDTQYFGPGTRLTVL.

The chain is built from TRBV19 and TRBJ1-2, with a weak D call TRBD1 (6 bases). This CDR3 region has 14 residues. The germline V and J ends were trimmed by 8 bases and 3 bases, with 16 bases remaining between them. Germline V gives CDR1 LNHDA, CDR2 SQIVND (reference sequence). The CDR3 sequence: CASLPGAGDYGYTF. The CDR3 bases are TGTGCCAGTCTACCTGGGGCAGGGGACTATGGCTACACCTTC.

This chain uses TRBV6-5 with TRBJ1-2; possible D gene TRBD1, 5 bases. The V end was cut by 4 bases, the J end by 8 bases, with 17 bases between. The CDR3 totals 14 residues. Germline V gene sequence: CDR1 MNHEY, CDR2 SVGAGI. The CDR3 nucleotides read TGTGCCAGCAGTTCACTGACAGCCCCCGGGGGCTACACCTTC. Translating it yields CASSSLTAPGGYTF.

Comment on this clone: Other DNA sequences in this sample translate to the same CDR3. The chain employs TRBV18 and TRBJ2-7; TRBD2 aligns across 11 bases. Germline values: CDR1 KGHSH, CDR2 LQKENI. This CDR3 contains 13 residues. Trimming at V came to 3 bases and at J to 6 bases, leaving 1 base not matched to a gene. CDR3 DNA sequence: TGTGCCAGCTCACCCGGGACTAGCGGCGAGCAGTACGTC. It yields the protein CASSPGTSGEQYV.

V gene TRBV10-3 combines with J gene TRBJ1-1; the D is unclear. Trimming took 2 bases from V and 4 from J, leaving 11 bases between them. The germline CDR1 and CDR2 sequences are ENHRY and SYGVKD. The CDR3 consists of 14 residues. CDR3 DNA: TGTGCCATCAGTGAGGCACGACCGTCCACTGAAGCTTTCTTT. This codes for CAISEARPSTEAFF.

CDR3 nucleotide sequence: TGTGCCAGCAGCAAAGAGGGGGGACAAATGAGCTCCTACGAGCAGTACGTC. Protein product: CASSKEGGQMSSYEQYV. The chain couples TRBV21-1 to TRBJ2-7. TRBV21-1 is designated a pseudogene. CDR3 length: 17 amino acids.

The chain has TRBV2 and TRBJ1-1; D unresolved. The germline V and J ends were trimmed by 6 bases and 0 bases, with 17 bases remaining between them. The CDR3 runs to 16 residues. The germline V gene encodes CDR1 SNHLY and CDR2 FYNNEI. The CDR3 DNA is TGTGCCAGCAGGCCCTGGGAGATCGGATTGAACACTGAAGCTTTCTTT. Its translation is CASRPWEIGLNTEAFF.

V and J are TRBV6-1 and TRBJ1-1, with a tentative D call TRBD1 (5 bases). V was shortened by 5 bases and J by 6 bases, with 13 bases between the two germline ends. The germline V gene has CDR1 MNHNS and CDR2 SASEGT. The CDR3 extends over 13 amino acids. CDR3 sequence reads: CASSWQGKSEAFF. In DNA form, the CDR3 reads TGTGCCAGCAGTTGGCAGGGAAAATCTGAAGCTTTCTTT.

This clone was recorded a few times. This rearrangement joins TRBV19 to TRBJ2-6; D gene uncertain. The V gene's germline CDR1 is LNHDA and CDR2 SQIVND (reference sequence). The CDR3 extends over 14 amino acids. Trimming removed 9 bases from V and 0 bases from J, with 9 bases in between. The CDR3 sequence: CASLAASGANVLTF. The DNA of the CDR3 is TGTGCCAGCCTTGCAGCCTCTGGGGCCAACGTCCTGACTTTC. Using reference TRBV19 and TRBJ2-6 for the parts outside the CDR3, the full variable domain is DGGITQSPKYLFRKEGQNVTLSCEQNLNHDAMYWYRQDPGQGLRLIYYSQIVNDFQKGDIAEGYSVSREKKESFPLTVTSAQKNPTAFYLCASLAASGANVLTFGAGSRLTVL.

This clone was picked up a small number of times. Since a far larger clone is one base different, this is likely a read error. The rearrangement joins TRBV7-2 to TRBJ2-5; 8 bases fit TRBD2. The CDR3 has 17 amino acids. Germline-derived CDR1 and CDR2 are SGHTA and FQGNSA. Germline trimming cut 5 bases from V and 3 bases from J; bases unmatched to any gene: 14. This chain's CDR3 is CASSRGASGGAKETQYF. For the CDR3, the DNA is TGTGCCAGCAGCCGCGGGGCCTCCGGGGGGGCTAAAGAGACCCAGTACTTC.

The chain uses TRBV11-2 and TRBJ1-5, with D perhaps TRBD1 (6 bases). CDR1 and CDR2 (germline): SGHAT, FQNNGV. This CDR3 region has 16 residues. V was shortened by 2 bases and J by 4 bases, with 15 bases between the two germline ends. CDR3: CASSLTAGAGNQPQHF. CDR3 nucleotide sequence: TGTGCCAGCAGCTTAACAGCAGGGGCCGGGAATCAGCCCCAGCATTTT.

In its sample, this clone was seen a few times. The V and J genes are TRBV6-5 and TRBJ2-2; perhaps TRBD2 as D (7 bases). The CDR3 is 14 amino acids. Trimming cost V 6 bases and J 3 bases, with 11 bases left between them. The V gene's germline CDR1 is MNHEY and CDR2 SVGAGI. This CDR3 is CASREGGDTGELFF. The DNA of the CDR3 is TGTGCCAGCAGAGAGGGGGGGGACACCGGGGAGCTGTTTTTT.

In this sample, this clone turned up a few times. Other DNA sequences in this specimen translate into the identical CDR3. The rearrangement links TRBV6-5 to TRBJ1-5; unclear D gene. Looked up from germline, CDR1 is MNHEY and CDR2 is SVGAGI. The ends were cut back, 6 bases at V and 2 bases at J, with 11 bases in the middle. The CDR3 sequence is 14 residues long. CDR3 in amino acids: CASSYGEGNQPQHF. The CDR3 nucleotides read TGTGCCAGCAGCTACGGGGAGGGCAATCAGCCCCAGCATTTT.

This clone was counted only a few times. The rearrangement links TRBV6-6 to TRBJ1-1; the match to TRBD1 covers 10 bases. CDR1 MNHNY and CDR2 SVGAGI come from the germline V gene (reference sequence). V was pared by 5 bases and J by 10 bases, with 4 bases of the junction left unmatched. The CDR3 sequence is 12 residues long. DNA for the CDR3: TGTGCCAGCAGTAACCGGGACAGGGGAGCTTTCTTT. It specifies CASSNRDRGAFF.

This clone was observed a handful of times. The V and J genes are TRBV6-6 and TRBJ1-5, with 8 positions matching TRBD1. CDR3 length: 15 residues. V gave up 5 bases and J gave up 7 bases; unmatched junction bases: 10. Germline assignment: CDR1 MNHNY and CDR2 SVGAGI (reference sequence). CDR3 sequence: CASSPGTGRGQPQHF. The CDR3 nucleotides are TGTGCCAGCAGTCCCGGGACAGGTCGGGGGCAGCCCCAGCATTTT.